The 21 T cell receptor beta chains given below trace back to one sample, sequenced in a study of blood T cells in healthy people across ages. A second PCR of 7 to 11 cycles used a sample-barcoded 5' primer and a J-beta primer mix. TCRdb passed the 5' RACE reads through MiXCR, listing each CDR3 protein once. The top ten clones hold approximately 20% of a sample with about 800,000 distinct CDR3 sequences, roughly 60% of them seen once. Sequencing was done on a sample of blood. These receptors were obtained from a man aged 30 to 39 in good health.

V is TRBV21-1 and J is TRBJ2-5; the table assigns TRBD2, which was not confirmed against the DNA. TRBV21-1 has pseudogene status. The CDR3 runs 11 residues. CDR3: CARRGLETQYF. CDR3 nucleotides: TGTGCCAGGCGGGGACTCGAGACCCAGTACTTC.

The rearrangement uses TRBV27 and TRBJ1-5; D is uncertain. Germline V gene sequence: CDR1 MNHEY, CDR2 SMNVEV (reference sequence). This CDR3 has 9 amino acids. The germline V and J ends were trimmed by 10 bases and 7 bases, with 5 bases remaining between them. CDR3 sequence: CATKQPQHF. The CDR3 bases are TGTGCCACCAAACAGCCCCAGCATTTT.

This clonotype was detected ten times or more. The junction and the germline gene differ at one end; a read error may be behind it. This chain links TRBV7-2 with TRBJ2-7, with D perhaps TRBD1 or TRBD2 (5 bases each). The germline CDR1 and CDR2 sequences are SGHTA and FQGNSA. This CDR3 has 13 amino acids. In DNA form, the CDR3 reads TGCGCCAGCAGCCCGGGGCCAGGCTACGAGCAGTACTTC. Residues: CASSPGPGYEQYF.

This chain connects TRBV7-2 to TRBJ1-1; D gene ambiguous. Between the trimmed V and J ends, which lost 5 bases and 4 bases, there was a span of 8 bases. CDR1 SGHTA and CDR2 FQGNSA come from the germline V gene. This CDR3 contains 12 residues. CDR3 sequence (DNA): TGTGCCAGCAGCCAGCGTGGCACTGAAGCTTTCTTT. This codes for CASSQRGTEAFF.

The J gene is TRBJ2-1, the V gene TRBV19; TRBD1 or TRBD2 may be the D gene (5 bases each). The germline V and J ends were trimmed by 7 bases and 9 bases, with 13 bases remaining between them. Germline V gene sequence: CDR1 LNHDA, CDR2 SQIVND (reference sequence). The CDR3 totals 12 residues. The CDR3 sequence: CASTGRDAEQFF. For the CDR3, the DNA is TGTGCCAGTACAGGGAGAGATGCTGAGCAGTTCTTC.

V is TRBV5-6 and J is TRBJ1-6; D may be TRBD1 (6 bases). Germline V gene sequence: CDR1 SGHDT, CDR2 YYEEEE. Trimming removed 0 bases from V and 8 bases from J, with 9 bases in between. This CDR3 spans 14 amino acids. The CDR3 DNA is TGTGCCAGCAGCTTGGACAGGGCGGATTCACCCCTCCACTTT. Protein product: CASSLDRADSPLHF.

CDR3 nucleotides: TGTGCCAGCATGCCTAGCGGGAGTTACGAGCAGTACTTC. It specifies CASMPSGSYEQYF. This sequence joins TRBV7-8 and TRBJ2-7; 10 bases are a match to TRBD2. CDR1 and CDR2 from the germline V gene are SGHVS and FQNEAQ. The V and J ends lost 7 bases and 4 bases, in that order; junction bases with no gene match: 4. The CDR3 loop spans 13 amino acids. The entire variable domain, with the rest obtained from reference TRBV7-8 and TRBJ2-7, is as follows: GAGVSQSPRYKVAKRGQDVALRCDPISGHVSLFWYQQALGQGPEFLTYFQNEAQLDKSGLPSDRFFAERPEGSVSTLKIQRTQQEDSAVYLCASMPSGSYEQYFGPGTRLTVT.

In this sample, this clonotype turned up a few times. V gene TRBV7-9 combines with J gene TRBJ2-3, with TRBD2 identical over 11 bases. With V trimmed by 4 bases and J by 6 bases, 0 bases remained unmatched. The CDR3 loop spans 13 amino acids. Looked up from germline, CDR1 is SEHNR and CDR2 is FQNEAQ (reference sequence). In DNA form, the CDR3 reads TGTGCCAGCAGCTGGACTAGCGGGGATACGCAGTATTTT. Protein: CASSWTSGDTQYF. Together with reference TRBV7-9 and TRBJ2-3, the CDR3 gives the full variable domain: DTGVSQNPRHKITKRGQNVTFRCDPISEHNRLYWYRQTLGQGPEFLTYFQNEAQLEKSRLLSDRFSAERPKGSFSTLEIQRTEQGDSAMYLCASSWTSGDTQYFGPGTRLTVL.

The DNA for the CDR3 is TGTGCCACCAGTGTGTCGGAGAAGAATGAGCAGTTCTTC. This sequence encodes CATSVSEKNEQFF. The chain has TRBV24-1 and TRBJ2-1; no clear D. CDR1 KGHDR and CDR2 SFDVKD come from the germline V gene. Trimming pared 5 bases from V and 7 bases from J, leaving 11 bases between. The CDR3 runs 13 residues.

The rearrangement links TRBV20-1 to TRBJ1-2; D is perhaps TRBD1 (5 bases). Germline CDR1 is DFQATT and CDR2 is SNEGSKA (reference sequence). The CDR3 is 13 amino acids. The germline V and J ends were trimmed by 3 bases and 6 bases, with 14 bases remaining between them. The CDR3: CSARVGTLHGYTF. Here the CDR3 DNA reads TGCAGTGCTAGGGTAGGGACTCTCCATGGCTACACCTTC.

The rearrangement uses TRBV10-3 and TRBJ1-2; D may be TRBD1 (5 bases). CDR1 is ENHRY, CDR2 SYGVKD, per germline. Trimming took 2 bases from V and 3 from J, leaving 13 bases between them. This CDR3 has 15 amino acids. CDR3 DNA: TGTGCCATCAGTGAGGGCCAGGCGGGGCACTATGGCTACACCTTC. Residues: CAISEGQAGHYGYTF.

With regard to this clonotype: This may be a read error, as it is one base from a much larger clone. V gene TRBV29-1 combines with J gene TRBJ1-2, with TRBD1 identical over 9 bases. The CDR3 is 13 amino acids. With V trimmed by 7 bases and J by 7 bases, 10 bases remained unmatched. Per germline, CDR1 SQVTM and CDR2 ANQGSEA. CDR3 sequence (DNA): TGCAGCGGGGTGGGGACAGGGAATGGTGGCTACACCTTC. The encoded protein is CSGVGTGNGGYTF.

The CDR3 DNA reads TGTGCCAGCAGCTTATCCCCGACAGGCCCCTACGAGCAGTACTTC. It translates to CASSLSPTGPYEQYF. The V and J genes are TRBV7-2 and TRBJ2-7; tentatively, D is TRBD1 (6 bases). Germline assignment: CDR1 SGHTA and CDR2 FQGNSA. V was shortened by 2 bases and J by 2 bases, with 13 bases between the two germline ends. The CDR3 extends over 15 amino acids.

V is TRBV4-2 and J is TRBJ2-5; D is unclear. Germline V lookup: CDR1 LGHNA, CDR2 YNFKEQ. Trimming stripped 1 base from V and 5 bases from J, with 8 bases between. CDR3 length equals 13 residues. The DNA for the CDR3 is TGTGCCAGCAGCCAAGTGAATGGGGAGACCCAGTACTTC. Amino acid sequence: CASSQVNGETQYF.

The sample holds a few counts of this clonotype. This CDR3 reads CASSQGRTVGANVLTF. The CDR3 DNA is TGTGCCAGCAGCCAAGGGAGGACAGTCGGGGCCAACGTCCTGACTTTC. The rearrangement links TRBV3-1 to TRBJ2-6; a weak D match, TRBD1 (6 bases). V was cut by 1 base and J by 4 bases, with 11 bases left in between. The germline gives CDR1 LGHDT, CDR2 YNNKEL (reference sequence). The CDR3 sequence is 16 residues long. Based on the CDR3 plus reference TRBV3-1 and TRBJ2-6, the full variable domain is DTAVSQTPKYLVTQMGNDKSIKCEQNLGHDTMYWYKQDSKKFLKIMFSYNNKELIINETVPNRFSPKSPDKAHLNLHINSLELGDSAVYFCASSQGRTVGANVLTFGAGSRLTVL.

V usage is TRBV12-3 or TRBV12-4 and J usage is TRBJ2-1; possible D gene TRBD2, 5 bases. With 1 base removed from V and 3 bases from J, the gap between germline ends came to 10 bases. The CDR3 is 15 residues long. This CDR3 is CASSLGESFYNEQFF. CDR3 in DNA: TGTGCCAGCAGTTTAGGGGAGTCTTTCTACAATGAGCAGTTCTTC.

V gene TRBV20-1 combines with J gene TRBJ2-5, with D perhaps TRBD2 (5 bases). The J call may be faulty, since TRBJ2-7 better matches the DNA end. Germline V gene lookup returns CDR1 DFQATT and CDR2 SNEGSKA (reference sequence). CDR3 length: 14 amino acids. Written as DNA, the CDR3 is TGCAGTGCTCAACCCCCGGGGTCGTCCTACGAGCAGTACTTC. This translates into CSAQPPGSSYEQYF.

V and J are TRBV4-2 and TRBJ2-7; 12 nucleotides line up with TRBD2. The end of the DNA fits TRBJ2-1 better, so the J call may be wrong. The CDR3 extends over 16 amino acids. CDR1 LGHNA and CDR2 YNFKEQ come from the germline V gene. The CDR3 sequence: CASSQVSGLAGNEQFF. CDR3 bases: TGTGCCAGCAGCCAAGTCTCGGGACTAGCGGGCAATGAGCAGTTCTTC.

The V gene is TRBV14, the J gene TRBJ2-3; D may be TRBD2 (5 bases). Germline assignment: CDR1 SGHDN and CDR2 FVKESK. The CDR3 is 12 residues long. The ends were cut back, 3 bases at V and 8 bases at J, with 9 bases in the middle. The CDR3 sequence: CASSHGAATQYF. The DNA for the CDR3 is TGTGCCAGCAGCCACGGAGCGGCTACGCAGTATTTT.

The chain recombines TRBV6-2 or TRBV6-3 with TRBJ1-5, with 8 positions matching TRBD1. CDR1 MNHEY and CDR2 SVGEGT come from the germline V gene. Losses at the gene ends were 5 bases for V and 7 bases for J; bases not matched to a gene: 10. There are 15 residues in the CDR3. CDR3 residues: CASSDRTGPYQPQHF. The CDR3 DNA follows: TGTGCCAGCAGTGATCGGACAGGGCCCTACCAGCCCCAGCATTTT.

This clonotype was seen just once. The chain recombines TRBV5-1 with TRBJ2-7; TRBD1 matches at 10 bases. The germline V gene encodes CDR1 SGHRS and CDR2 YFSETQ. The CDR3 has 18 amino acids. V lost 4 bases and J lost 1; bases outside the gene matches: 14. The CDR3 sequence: CASSLQVGQGRISYEQYF. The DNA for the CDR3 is TGCGCCAGCAGCCTACAAGTGGGACAGGGGAGGATTTCCTACGAGCAGTACTTC.